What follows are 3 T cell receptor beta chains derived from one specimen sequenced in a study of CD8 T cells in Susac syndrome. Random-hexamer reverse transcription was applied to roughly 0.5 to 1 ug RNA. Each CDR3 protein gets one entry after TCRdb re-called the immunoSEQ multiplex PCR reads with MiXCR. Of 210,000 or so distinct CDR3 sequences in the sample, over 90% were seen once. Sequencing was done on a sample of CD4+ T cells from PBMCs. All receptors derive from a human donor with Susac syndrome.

CDR3 region: CASSLARGDNEQFF. As DNA, the CDR3 is TGCGCCAGCAGCTTGGCGCGGGGAGACAATGAGCAGTTCTTC. J is TRBJ2-1 and V is TRBV5-1; possible D gene TRBD2, 6 bases. Deletions cut 0 bases from V and 5 bases from J, with 9 bases between. The CDR3 has 14 residues. Germline V gene data show CDR1 as SGHRS and CDR2 as YFSETQ.

The CDR3 nucleotides read TGTGCCTGGAGTGTTGTTAACTGGTTGGGCAGGGAAGATAGGCCGGACACTGAAGCTTTCTTT. Translated, it gives CAWSVVNWLGREDRPDTEAFF. The chain uses TRBV30 and TRBJ1-1, with D maybe TRBD1 (5 bases). CDR1 and CDR2 from the germline V gene are GTSNPN and SVGIG (reference sequence). Trimming took 0 bases from V and 3 from J, leaving 32 bases between them. The CDR3 is 21 residues long.

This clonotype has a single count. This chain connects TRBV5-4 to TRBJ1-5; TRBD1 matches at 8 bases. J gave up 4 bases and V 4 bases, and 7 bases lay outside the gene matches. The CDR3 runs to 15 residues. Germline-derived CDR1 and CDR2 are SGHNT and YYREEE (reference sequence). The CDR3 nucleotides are TGTGCCAGCAGCCCCGGGACAGGAGATAATCAGCCCCAGCATTTT. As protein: CASSPGTGDNQPQHF.